The TCR beta chain described here comes from a study of T cells in Graves' hyperthyroidism and ophthalmopathy. General study points: Ophthalmopathy was identified by the model a median about 6.8 months ahead of onset.

The TCR beta CDR3 regions underwent amplification using RNA transcripts as the source. TCR CDR3 regions were first amplified by RT-PCR with HTBI primers. One entry per CDR3 protein results from TCRdb running MiXCR on the multiplex PCR reads. In the table there are about 620,000 distinct CDR3 sequences, about 17% of which are singletons. This CDR3 has 12 amino acids. V shed 10 bases and J shed 2 bases, with 11 bases lying between them. This clonotype has at least ten counts. Its target is not known. Extraction of PBMCs used about 9.2 ml of fresh peripheral blood. The genes are TRBV12-3 or TRBV12-4 and TRBJ1-2; no definite D call. Sequenced: blood. This clonotype originated in a woman in her 30s with Graves' hyperthyroidism. In DNA, the CDR3 is TGTGCCATAGTTGGAAGAAACTATGGCTACACCTTC. This codes for CAIVGRNYGYTF.